Described below is a single TCR beta chain sequence and its context. The sample originates from a study of patients and donors after allogeneic stem cell transplantation. TCRdb reprocessed the RT-PCR reads via MiXCR and lists one record per CDR3 protein. This sample has some 880,000 distinct CDR3 sequences, with roughly 17% found just once. Germline assignment: CDR1 SGDLS and CDR2 YYNGEE. With V trimmed by 0 bases and J by 3 bases, 9 bases remained unmatched. This CDR3 has 18 residues. The gene calls are TRBV9 and TRBJ2-2; 9 positions agree with TRBD2. This clonotype was sampled from a human donor who was either an allogeneic HSCT recipient or a stem cell or donor lymphocyte infusion donor (not recorded which). It is not recorded whose cells these are; they may come from a transplant donor. The material sequenced was blood, either unsorted or a sorted T cell fraction (not recorded which). For the CDR3, the DNA is TGTGCCAGCAGCGTAGTTGGTGCGGGAGGGCCTCACACCGGGGAGCTGTTTTTT. Its translation is CASSVVGAGGPHTGELFF.